Shown below are 29 T cell receptor beta chains from a single sample sequenced in a study of molecular identifiers for immune sequencing clone quantification. In TCRdb, the PCR reads were re-called with MiXCR into one record per CDR3 protein. The sample comprises about 40,000 distinct CDR3 sequences, roughly 20% of which are singletons, and 7% to 9% rests with the top ten. The specimen sequenced was naive CD8+ T cells from blood, with Jurkat cell RNA spiked in. Subset indicated: FACS-sorted CD8+CD4-CCR7+CD45RA+ naive T cells. The receptors originated from a human donor in good health. Some libraries in this study had Jurkat cell RNA spiked in.

This clonotype is categorized as medium-sized (0.01 to 0.1%). The chain combines TRBV3-1 with TRBJ2-1; D may be TRBD2 (6 bases). Germline V gives CDR1 LGHDT, CDR2 YNNKEL (reference sequence). This CDR3 contains 16 residues. With 3 bases removed from V and 2 bases from J, the gap between germline ends came to 14 bases. The CDR3, as DNA: TGTGCCAGCAGCCACGAAGCGGGTTACGCCTACAATGAGCAGTTCTTC. Amino acids: CASSHEAGYAYNEQFF.

This clonotype was observed at least ten times. The chain has TRBV6-5 and TRBJ2-1; TRBD1 aligns across 7 bases. This CDR3 has 15 residues. After removal of 5 bases from V and 0 bases from J, the junction contained 4 bases not matched to a gene. The germline gives CDR1 MNHEY, CDR2 SVGAGI. The CDR3 region has the DNA TGTGCCAGCAGTCAGGGGGTTAGCTCCTACAATGAGCAGTTCTTC. Protein sequence: CASSQGVSSYNEQFF.

V gene TRBV4-1 combines with J gene TRBJ1-5; D is unresolved. Germline lookup yields CDR1 MGHRA and CDR2 YSYEKL. CDR3 length: 19 residues. V was trimmed by 1 base and J by 4 bases, leaving 23 bases between them. The CDR3 sequence is CASSQGLLGPANPNQPQHF. As DNA, the CDR3 is TGCGCCAGCAGCCAAGGGCTCCTTGGACCGGCGAACCCAAATCAGCCCCAGCATTTT.

This clonotype appeared a few times. The rearrangement uses TRBV13 and TRBJ2-1; TRBD2 matches at 11 bases. V lost 0 bases to trimming and J lost 2 bases; unmatched junction nucleotides: 0. The CDR3 loop spans 16 amino acids. Germline V gives CDR1 PRHDT, CDR2 FYEKMQ (reference sequence). The CDR3 loop is CASSLGLAGAYNEQFF. CDR3 DNA: TGTGCCAGCAGCTTAGGACTAGCGGGAGCCTACAATGAGCAGTTCTTC.

At least ten counts were recorded for this clonotype. The chain combines TRBV9 with TRBJ2-7; TRBD2 is a possible D gene (5 bases). CDR3 length equals 15 residues. The V end was cut by 0 bases, the J end by 2 bases, with 12 bases between. Per the germline V gene, CDR1 is SGDLS and CDR2 is YYNGEE. CDR3 in amino acids: CASSVGPGMAYEQYF. The CDR3 region has the DNA TGTGCCAGCAGCGTAGGCCCGGGAATGGCCTACGAGCAGTACTTC.

At least ten counts were recorded for this clonotype. CDR3: CASSPPRAHTENTQYF. The CDR3 nucleotides are TGTGCCAGCAGCCCCCCTAGGGCCCACACCGAAAATACGCAGTATTTT. This chain connects TRBV3-1 to TRBJ2-3; D ambiguous. Germline assignment: CDR1 LGHDT and CDR2 YNNKEL (reference sequence). The V end lost 4 bases, the J end lost 7 bases, and 21 bases lay between the germline ends. The CDR3 is made up of 16 amino acids.

A remark on this clonotype: This sequence may be a read error, since a much larger clone differs from it by one base. The CDR3 loop is CACSPDRVSYEQYF. The CDR3 nucleotides read TGTGCCTGCAGCCCAGACAGGGTCTCCTACGAGCAGTACTTC. The chain employs TRBV7-2 and TRBJ2-7, with 7 bases lining up with TRBD1. This CDR3 is built from 14 residues. The germline gives CDR1 SGHTA, CDR2 FQGNSA.

This clonotype was seen at least ten times. The chain links TRBV12-3 or TRBV12-4 to TRBJ1-2; D remains ambiguous. The CDR3 is 11 amino acids. Deletions cut 3 bases from V and 14 bases from J, with 13 bases between. The CDR3 nucleotides are TGTGCCAGCAGTTTTTCCGCGGTCGGGACCTTC. As protein: CASSFSAVGTF.

To note about this clonotype: A much larger clone lies a single base off, so this may be a read error. V gene TRBV12-3 or TRBV12-4 combines with J gene TRBJ2-5; 8 bases fit TRBD1. The CDR3 totals 13 residues. Unmatched junction bases numbered 3, after V lost 5 bases and J lost 4 bases. CDR3 loop: CASSTGQGETQYF. CDR3 DNA: TGTGCCAGCAGTACAGGACAGGGAGAGACCCAGTACTTC.

A word on this clonotype: This may stem from a read error, because a much larger clone lies one nucleotide away. The J gene is TRBJ2-7, the V gene TRBV4-1, with D unresolved. Germline lookup yields CDR1 MGHRA and CDR2 YSYEKL. The CDR3 covers 12 residues. CDR3 residues: CAGSHLKSEQYF. The CDR3 DNA follows: TGCGCCGGCAGCCACTTAAAGAGCGAGCAGTACTTC.

This clonotype rates as medium-sized. The chain links TRBV6-5 to TRBJ2-7, with TRBD1 as a possible D gene (5 bases). Trimming took off 6 bases at V and 2 bases at J, with 20 bases between the two ends. The CDR3 is made up of 16 amino acids. Germline CDR1 MNHEY, CDR2 SVGAGI. The CDR3 loop is CASSRQHQGLTYEQYF. The CDR3, as DNA: TGTGCCAGCAGCCGACAACACCAGGGATTAACCTACGAGCAGTACTTC.

Turning to this clonotype: A single base separates this from a much larger clone, so it may be a read error. The V gene is TRBV6-5, the J gene TRBJ2-1; 10 bases fit TRBD2. There are 17 residues in the CDR3. CDR1 is MNHEY, CDR2 SVGAGI, per germline. V was pared by 0 bases and J by 8 bases, with 10 bases of the junction left unmatched. In nucleotides, the CDR3 is TGTGCCAGCAGTTACTCGAAGGGGACTAGCGTGAGGGATGAGCAGTTCTTC. The encoded protein is CASSYSKGTSVRDEQFF.

Notes on this clonotype: A much larger clone differs from this one at a single base, so this may be a read error. J is TRBJ2-7 and V is TRBV12-3 or TRBV12-4; D unclear. CDR3 size: 11 residues. CDR3 residues: CASSFNFERYF. CDR3 DNA sequence: TGTGCCAGCAGTTTTAATTTCGAGCGGTACTTC.

A word on this clonotype: A much larger clone is a single base away; this may be a read error. The rearrangement uses TRBV15 and TRBJ2-1; tentative D call: TRBD1 (6 bases). The CDR3 is 14 amino acids. Per germline, CDR1 LNHNV and CDR2 YYDKDF (reference sequence). Between the trimmed V and J ends, which lost 6 bases and 5 bases, there was a span of 14 bases. The CDR3 reads CATSYWDTDNEQFF. In nucleotides, the CDR3 is TGTGCCACCAGTTACTGGGACACCGACAATGAGCAGTTCTTC.

The sample holds a few counts of this clonotype. The junction departs from the called germline gene at one end, perhaps through a read error. The chain couples TRBV13 to TRBJ2-3; D not certain. The CDR3 is 12 residues long. Germline lookup yields CDR1 PRHDT and CDR2 FYEKMQ (reference sequence). CDR3 region: CASSLVTYTQYF. The CDR3 DNA follows: TGTGCCAGCAGCTTAGTCACATATACGCAGTATTTT.

By share of the sample, this clonotype is medium-sized. The genes are TRBV7-2 and TRBJ2-3; D is unresolved. The CDR3 loop spans 12 amino acids. Trimming stripped 7 bases from V and 1 base from J, with 6 bases between. Germline values: CDR1 SGHTA, CDR2 FQGNSA. The CDR3 loop is CASIGGTDTQYF. The CDR3 nucleotides read TGTGCCAGCATTGGGGGCACAGATACGCAGTATTTT.

This clonotype was observed at least ten times. The chain combines TRBV12-3 or TRBV12-4 with TRBJ1-5, with D possibly being TRBD1 (6 bases). The CDR3 runs 14 residues. V was pared by 5 bases and J by 4 bases, with 12 bases between. In nucleotides, the CDR3 is TGTGCCAGCAGTCCTGGGGGGGCTAATCAGCCCCAGCATTTT. This gives the protein CASSPGGANQPQHF.

On this clonotype itself: A single base separates this from a much larger clone, so it may be a read error. The gene calls are TRBV7-8 and TRBJ2-3, with 8 bases that match TRBD2. After removal of 4 bases from V and 6 bases from J, the junction contained 15 bases not matched to a gene. Germline V gene data show CDR1 as SGHVS and CDR2 as FQNEAQ. This CDR3 has 17 amino acids. The CDR3 sequence is CASSSDLDSGITDTQYF. In nucleotides, the CDR3 is TGTGCCAGCAGCTCCGATCTGGATAGCGGGATAACGGATACGCAGTATTTT.

The table lists this clonotype with many counts. The chain carries TRBV27 and TRBJ2-3; D is unclear. The CDR3 is 15 amino acids. V lost 0 bases and J lost 2, with 9 bases in between. The germline CDR1 and CDR2 sequences are MNHEY and SMNVEV (reference sequence). The CDR3 loop is CASSLSASLTDTQYF. CDR3 in DNA: TGTGCCAGCAGTTTATCGGCTTCTCTCACAGATACGCAGTATTTT.

J is TRBJ2-5 and V is TRBV19; maybe TRBD1 (6 bases). This CDR3 region has 13 residues. With 3 bases removed from V and 3 bases from J, the gap between germline ends came to 8 bases. Germline assignment: CDR1 LNHDA and CDR2 SQIVND (reference sequence). CDR3 bases: TGTGCCAGTAGTATGTGGACAGAAGAGACCCAGTACTTC. Translated, it gives CASSMWTEETQYF.

This clonotype was counted at least ten times. The CDR3 DNA reads as TGTGCCACCAGCAGCCCGGGACAGGCGAACACTGAAGCTTTCTTT. It specifies CATSSPGQANTEAFF. V is TRBV15 and J is TRBJ1-1, with 8 bases that match TRBD1. Germline lookup yields CDR1 LNHNV and CDR2 YYDKDF (reference sequence). This CDR3 contains 15 residues. After removal of 3 bases from V and 1 base from J, the junction contained 4 bases not matched to a gene. Filled out from reference TRBV15 and TRBJ1-1, the complete variable domain reads DAMVIQNPRYQVTQFGKPVTLSCSQTLNHNVMYWYQQKSSQAPKLLFHYYDKDFNNEADTPDNFQSRRPNTSFCFLDIRSPGLGDTAMYLCATSSPGQANTEAFFGQGTRLTVV.

This clonotype was seen at least ten times. This sequence joins TRBV4-3 and TRBJ1-1; tentatively, D is TRBD1 (5 bases). CDR3 length: 16 amino acids. Trimming left V 1 base short and J 0 bases short, with 12 bases between. Germline CDR1 reads LGHNA; CDR2 reads YSLEER. CDR3 protein: CASSQGYRHMNTEAFF. The CDR3 DNA is TGCGCCAGCAGCCAAGGTTACAGGCACATGAACACTGAAGCTTTCTTT.

This clonotype was seen repeatedly, ten times or more. V and J are TRBV5-1 and TRBJ1-1, with D unresolved. CDR1 is SGHRS and CDR2 is YFSETQ in the germline V gene. Trimming pared 9 bases from V and 1 base from J, leaving 13 bases between. CDR3 length: 13 residues. The DNA of the CDR3 is TGCGCCACCCACCGGGAATCGAACACTGAAGCTTTCTTT. Its translation: CATHRESNTEAFF. Complete variable domain (other parts from reference TRBV5-1 and TRBJ1-1): KAGVTQTPRYLIKTRGQQVTLSCSPISGHRSVSWYQQTPGQGLQFLFEYFSETQRNKGNFPGRFSGRQFSNSRSEMNVSTLELGDSALYLCATHRESNTEAFFGQGTRLTVV.

In its sample, this clonotype was seen many times. V and J are TRBV4-3 and TRBJ2-1; TRBD1 or TRBD2 may be the D gene (6 bases each). The CDR3 is 14 residues long. Trimming removed 1 base from V and 8 bases from J, with 12 bases in between. The germline CDR1 and CDR2 sequences are LGHNA and YSLEER. CDR3 DNA: TGCGCCAGCAGCCAAGGACTAGGGGGGTATGAGCAGTTCTTC. Amino acid sequence: CASSQGLGGYEQFF.

This clonotype was recorded many times. The genes are TRBV29-1 and TRBJ1-1; the match to TRBD1 covers 8 bases. The length of the CDR3 is 12 residues. V was pared by 4 bases and J by 6 bases, with 4 bases of the junction left unmatched. Per the germline V gene, CDR1 is SQVTM and CDR2 is ANQGSEA. CDR3 protein: CSVGDRKPEAFF. The CDR3 bases are TGCAGCGTTGGGGACAGGAAGCCTGAAGCTTTCTTT.

This clonotype was observed many times. The V call is TRBV5-6, the J call TRBJ2-1; 8 nucleotides match TRBD2. Germline CDR1 reads SGHDT; CDR2 reads YYEEEE. After removal of 4 bases from V and 4 bases from J, the junction contained 1 base not matched to a gene. This CDR3 contains 13 residues. The CDR3 bases are TGTGCCAGCAGCCAGCGGGAGTACAATGAGCAGTTCTTC. Amino acid sequence: CASSQREYNEQFF.

The sample holds many counts of this clonotype. The genes are TRBV7-9 and TRBJ2-1; 8 bases agree with TRBD2. The germline V gene encodes CDR1 SEHNR and CDR2 FQNEAQ (reference sequence). The V and J ends lost 5 bases and 4 bases, in that order; junction bases with no gene match: 7. CDR3 length: 15 amino acids. The CDR3 DNA is TGTGCCAGCAGCCCCCCCAGCGGGAGTTACAATGAGCAGTTCTTC. It is translated as CASSPPSGSYNEQFF.

On this clonotype itself: Being one base from a much bigger clone, this may be a read error. The chain has TRBV12-3 or TRBV12-4 and TRBJ2-5, with 7 bases aligning to TRBD2. With 6 bases clipped from V and 0 bases from J, the junction kept 7 bases outside the gene matches. The CDR3 runs 15 residues. The CDR3, as DNA: TGTGCCAGCAGCCCTAGCGGAGGGTACCAAGAGACCCAGTACTTC. Amino acid sequence: CASSPSGGYQETQYF.

The sample holds many counts of this clonotype. J is TRBJ2-1 and V is TRBV4-3; 8 nucleotides align to TRBD2. This CDR3 comprises 15 residues. The J segment lost 6 bases and the V segment lost 4 bases, leaving 8 bases of the junction unmatched. CDR1 LGHNA and CDR2 YSLEER come from the germline V gene. The CDR3 loop is CASSRSGRSGNEQFF. Here the CDR3 DNA reads TGCGCCAGCAGCCGAAGCGGGAGAAGCGGCAATGAGCAGTTCTTC.